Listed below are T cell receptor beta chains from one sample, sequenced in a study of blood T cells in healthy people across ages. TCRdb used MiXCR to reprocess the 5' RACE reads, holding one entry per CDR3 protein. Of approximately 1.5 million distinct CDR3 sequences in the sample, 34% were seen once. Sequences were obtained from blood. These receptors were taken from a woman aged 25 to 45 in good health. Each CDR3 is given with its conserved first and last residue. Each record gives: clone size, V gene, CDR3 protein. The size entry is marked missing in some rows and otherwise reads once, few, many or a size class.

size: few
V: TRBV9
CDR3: CASSVARQGETEAFF

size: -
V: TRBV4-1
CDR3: CASSHSYGFATYGYTF

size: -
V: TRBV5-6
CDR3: CASGTGPSETQYF

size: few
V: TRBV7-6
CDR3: CASSLEKASGAYNEQFF

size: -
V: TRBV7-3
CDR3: CASSLRSSGFNEQFF

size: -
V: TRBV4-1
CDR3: CASSLTSGGAGGELFF

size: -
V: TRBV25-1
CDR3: CASSELAGGYEQYF

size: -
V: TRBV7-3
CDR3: CASSLAGVGDEQYF

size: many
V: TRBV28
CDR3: CASRKAGYEQYF

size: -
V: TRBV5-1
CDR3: CASSLAFRQGNEQFF

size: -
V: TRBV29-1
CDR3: CSVGGVPNEKLFF

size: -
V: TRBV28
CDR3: CASSFRTSGTEEQYF

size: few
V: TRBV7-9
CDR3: CASSFLPDRGLYNEQFF

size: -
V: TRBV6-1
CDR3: CASSDNRVGGHGYTF

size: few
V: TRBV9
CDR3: CASSVITSGGEASTDTQYF

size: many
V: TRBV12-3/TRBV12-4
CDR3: CASSLVGDTYEQYF

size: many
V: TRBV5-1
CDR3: CASSLEIGEQYF

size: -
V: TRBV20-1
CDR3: CSAGDRQANSPLHF

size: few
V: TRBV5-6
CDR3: CASSLEGQLADNEQFF

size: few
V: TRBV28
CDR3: CASSPPGSLQETQYF

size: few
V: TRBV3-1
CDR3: CASSRGRRYEQYF

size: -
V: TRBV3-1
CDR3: CASSQVRGRGYNEQFF

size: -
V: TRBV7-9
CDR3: CASSFTGHNEQFF

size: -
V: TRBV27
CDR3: CASMGPTYEQYF

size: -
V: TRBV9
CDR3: CASSVGYGLSSYNEQFF

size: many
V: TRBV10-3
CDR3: CAIRRGTSGADNEQFF

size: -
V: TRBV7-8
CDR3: CASSPSGGPGNTIYF

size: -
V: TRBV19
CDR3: CASKQGATEAFF

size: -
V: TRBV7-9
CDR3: CASRQGKADTQYF

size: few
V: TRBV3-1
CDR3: CASRPSGQVGNSPLHF

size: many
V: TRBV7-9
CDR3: CASSLEGASNQPQHF

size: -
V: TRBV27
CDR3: CASSLRREGPNEQFF

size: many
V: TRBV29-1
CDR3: CSVALAPDTQYF

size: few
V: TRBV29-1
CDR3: CSARTDTEAFF

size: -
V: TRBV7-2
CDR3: CASSSRQGQSTGELFF

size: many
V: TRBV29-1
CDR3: CSVVVYLSYEQYF

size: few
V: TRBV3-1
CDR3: CASSQAPTGTGSYEQYF

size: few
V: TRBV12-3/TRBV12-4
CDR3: CASSFVGYGYTF

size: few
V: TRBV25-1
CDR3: CASSIDRVQETQYF

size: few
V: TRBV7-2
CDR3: CASAGADGSYEQYF

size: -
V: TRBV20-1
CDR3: CSGVSGYNEQFF

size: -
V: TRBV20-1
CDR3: CSARTAGPQNFLEQYF

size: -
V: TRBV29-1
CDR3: CSVQSSEETQYF

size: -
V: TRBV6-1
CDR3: CASGADPWNTEAFF

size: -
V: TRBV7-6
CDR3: CASSLPGHPMGGETQYF

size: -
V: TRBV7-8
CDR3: CASSLGGAPASTDTQYF

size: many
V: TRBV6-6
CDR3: CASSYSIDTQYF

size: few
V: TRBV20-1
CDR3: CSTSGRARSEQFF

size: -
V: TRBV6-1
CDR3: CASSGGSSGDFSYEQYF

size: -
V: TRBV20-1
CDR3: CSARDLSPSSGELFF

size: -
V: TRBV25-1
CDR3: CASSVWDNTEAFF

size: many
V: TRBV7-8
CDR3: CASSLGTGASTDTQYF

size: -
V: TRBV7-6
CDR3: CASSLKAGTSGPYEQYF

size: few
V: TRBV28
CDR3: CASSTSGPRLETQYF

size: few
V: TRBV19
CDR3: CASSITSGGLSSYNEQFF

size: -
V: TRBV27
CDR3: CASSFHRVTGVGEQYF

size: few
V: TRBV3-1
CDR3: CASSPRLAETYQETQYF

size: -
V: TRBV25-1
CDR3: CANSRGANYGYTF

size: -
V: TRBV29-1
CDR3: CSGTSGGSRHQETQYF